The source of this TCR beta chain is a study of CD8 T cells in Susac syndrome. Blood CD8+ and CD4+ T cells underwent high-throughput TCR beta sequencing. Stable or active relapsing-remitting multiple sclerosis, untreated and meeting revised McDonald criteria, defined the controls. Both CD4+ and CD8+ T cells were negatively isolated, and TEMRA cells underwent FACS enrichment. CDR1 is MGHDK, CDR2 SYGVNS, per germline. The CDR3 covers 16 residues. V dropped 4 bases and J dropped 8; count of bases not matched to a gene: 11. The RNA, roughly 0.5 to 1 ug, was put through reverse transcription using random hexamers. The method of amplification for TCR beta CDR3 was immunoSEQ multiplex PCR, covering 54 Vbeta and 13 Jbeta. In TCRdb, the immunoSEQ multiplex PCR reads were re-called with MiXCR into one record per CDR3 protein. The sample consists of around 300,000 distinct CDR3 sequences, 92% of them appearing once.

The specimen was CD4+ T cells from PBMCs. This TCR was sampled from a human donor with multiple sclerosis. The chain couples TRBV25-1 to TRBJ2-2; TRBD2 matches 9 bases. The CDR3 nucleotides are TGTGCCAGCAGTGGGGCCGGGCGGGAGGGCCGAGGGGAGCTGTTTTTT. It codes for CASSGAGREGRGELFF.